The 9 T cell receptor beta chains presented below share a single source sample, sequenced in a study of OX40 agonist ivuxolimab in advanced cancers. The library was produced with the immunoSEQ multiplex PCR assay. Entries here come from immuneACCESS through TCRdb and include only in-frame sequences with V and J called. Some clones fail to appear in such tables; in the studies checked, an unresolved V gene covers under half of the shortfall, and the cause of the remainder is unknown. The sample table shows approximately 21,000 clones, and nearly 85% are seen once. Around 30% of the sample lies in the top ten. The source material was CD4+ or CD8+ T cells sorted from blood, sampled in a trial of the OX40 agonist ivuxolimab. The receptors were gathered from an adult with an advanced solid tumor such as melanoma, head and neck, liver or kidney cancer.

This chain joins TRBV10-2 and TRBJ2-7, with 13 bases aligning to TRBD2. There are 16 residues in the CDR3. CDR1 and CDR2 from the germline V gene are WSHSY and SAAADI. The V segment lost 3 bases and the J segment 6 bases; nucleotides outside the gene matches: 8. The CDR3 nucleotides read TGCGCCAGCAGTGACCCCGGGACTAGCGGGATAAGCGAGCAGTACTTC. Amino acid sequence: CASSDPGTSGISEQYF.

This clone appeared once. V gene TRBV6-6 combines with J gene TRBJ1-5; TRBD1 might be the D (5 bases). V lost 0 bases and J 1 base, leaving 10 bases between the germline ends. The germline V gene encodes CDR1 MNHNY and CDR2 SVGAGI (reference sequence). The CDR3 length is 16 residues. The CDR3 sequence is CASSYSGTGSNQPQHF. CDR3 coding DNA: TGTGCCAGCAGTTACTCCGGGACGGGCAGCAATCAGCCCCAGCATTTT.

The genes are TRBV28 and TRBJ2-2; 10 bases are shared with TRBD1. The length of the CDR3 is 16 residues. Losses at the gene ends were 8 bases for V and 5 bases for J; bases not matched to a gene: 11. The germline V gene has CDR1 MDHEN and CDR2 SYDVKM. CDR3 loop: CASRGTGAGKTGELFF. In DNA, the CDR3 is TGTGCCAGCCGAGGGACAGGGGCGGGAAAAACCGGGGAGCTGTTTTTT. Looking up the rest from reference TRBV28 and TRBJ2-2 gives the full variable domain: DVKVTQSSRYLVKRTGEKVFLECVQDMDHENMFWYRQDPGLGLRLIYFSYDVKMKEKGDIPEGYSVSREKKERFSLILESASTNQTSMYLCASRGTGAGKTGELFFGEGSRLTVL.

V gene TRBV18 combines with J gene TRBJ1-1; 8 bases agree with TRBD1. The CDR3 sequence is 16 residues long. Trimming at V came to 3 bases and at J to 4 bases, leaving 10 bases not matched to a gene. Germline V gene sequence: CDR1 KGHSH, CDR2 LQKENI. Here the CDR3 reads CASSPARQGSTTEAFF. CDR3 bases: TGTGCCAGCTCACCCGCCAGACAGGGGTCGACCACTGAAGCTTTCTTT.

This clone was picked up a small number of times. The J gene is TRBJ1-5, the V gene TRBV2, with D uncertain. V dropped 2 bases and J dropped 0 bases, with 8 bases sitting between them. The CDR3 has 15 amino acids. Germline V lookup: CDR1 SNHLY, CDR2 FYNNEI. The CDR3 loop reads CASSEIQYSNQPQHF. CDR3 nucleotides: TGTGCCAGCAGTGAAATCCAGTATAGCAATCAGCCCCAGCATTTT.

The chain is built from TRBV7-3 and TRBJ2-1, with TRBD1 as a possible D gene (5 bases). Germline V CDR1 and CDR2: SGHTA, FQGTGA. The CDR3 runs to 16 residues. Trimming shortened V by 5 bases and J by 5 bases, and 19 bases separated the two germline ends. CDR3 loop: CASSPTRKGRHNEQFF. The CDR3 DNA sequence: TGTGCCAGCAGCCCCACACGAAAGGGGCGACACAATGAGCAGTTCTTC.

This rearrangement joins TRBV7-3 to TRBJ2-3, with 11 bases fitting TRBD2. The germline V gene encodes CDR1 SGHTA and CDR2 FQGTGA. V lost 5 bases to trimming and J lost 3 bases; unmatched junction nucleotides: 4. CDR3 size: 15 residues. CDR3 region: CASSVGLAVTDTQYF. In DNA form, the CDR3 reads TGTGCCAGCAGCGTGGGACTAGCGGTTACAGATACGCAGTATTTT.

The chain has TRBV5-8 and TRBJ2-3, with D maybe TRBD2 (6 bases). Germline V gene sequence: CDR1 SGHTS, CDR2 YDEGEE. CDR3 size: 15 residues. Trimming shortened V by 4 bases and J by 6 bases, and 18 bases separated the two germline ends. Written as DNA, the CDR3 is TGTGCCAGCAGCGGAACTAGCAAAGGAGGGGATACGCAGTATTTT. The encoded protein is CASSGTSKGGDTQYF.

The chain joins TRBV30 to TRBJ2-7; D possibly uses TRBD1 or TRBD2 (7 bases each). Germline CDR1 is GTSNPN and CDR2 is SVGIG (reference sequence). Trimming took off 1 base at V and 4 bases at J, with 14 bases between the two ends. CDR3 length: 14 residues. CDR3 sequence reads: CAWSGGRGGYEQYF. Written as DNA, the CDR3 is TGTGCCTGGAGTGGCGGCAGGGGGGGATACGAGCAGTACTTC.